The 9 T cell receptor beta chains below come from one sample, sequenced in a study of shared clonotypes between healthy human individuals. Using immunoSEQ multiplex PCR, the repertoire was profiled, and TCRdb retains in-frame clones only, with some absent. The data show some 2,500,000 clones, with under 95% seen just once and about 0.36% held by the top ten. Sequencing was done on a sample of naive CD4+ T cells from PBMCs. As to subset: CD45RA+ positively selected. The receptors stem from a man aged 18 to 30 in good health. Some clones in this sample may be carry-over from other donors' samples.

This chain uses TRBV15 with TRBJ2-5; no clear D gene. The CDR3 contains 15 residues. Trimming took 0 bases from V and 4 from J, leaving 12 bases between them. Per the germline V gene, CDR1 is LNHNV and CDR2 is YYDKDF (reference sequence). CDR3 in amino acids: CATSRDPLTGETQYF. CDR3 coding DNA: TGTGCCACCAGCAGAGACCCCCTAACGGGAGAGACCCAGTACTTC.

The CDR3 sequence: CASSLGGTQYF. CDR3 sequence (DNA): TGTGCCAGCAGCTTGGGGGGGACCCAGTACTTC. The chain uses TRBV5-5 and TRBJ2-5; no clear D gene. The CDR3 runs 11 residues. Germline V gene sequence: CDR1 SGHKS, CDR2 YYEKEE (reference sequence). V lost 0 bases to trimming and J lost 7 bases, with 4 bases between them.

The gene calls are TRBV7-3 and TRBJ2-5; 9 nucleotides agree with TRBD2. The CDR3 has 16 residues. Germline CDR1 SGHTA, CDR2 FQGTGA. V was pared by 5 bases and J by 5 bases, with 12 bases of the junction left unmatched. The CDR3 DNA sequence: TGTGCCAGCAGCCCAAAAAGAAGCGGGAGGCTCGAGACCCAGTACTTC. Protein sequence: CASSPKRSGRLETQYF. The entire variable domain, with the rest obtained from reference TRBV7-3 and TRBJ2-5, is as follows: GAGVSQTPSNKVTEKGKYVELRCDPISGHTALYWYRQSLGQGPEFLIYFQGTGAADDSGLPNDRFFAVRPEGSVSTLKIQRTERGDSAVYLCASSPKRSGRLETQYFGPGTRLLVL.

The chain is built from TRBV28 and TRBJ2-7; no firm D call. V lost 6 bases to trimming and J lost 5 bases, with 8 bases between them. CDR1 is MDHEN and CDR2 is SYDVKM in the germline V gene. This CDR3 contains 11 residues. The CDR3 DNA sequence: TGTGCCAGCAGCCTCAACAACGAGCAGTACTTC. Protein product: CASSLNNEQYF.

The gene calls are TRBV29-1 and TRBJ2-6, with D perhaps assigned TRBD1 or TRBD2 (5 bases each). The V gene lost 6 bases and the J gene lost 2 bases, with 8 bases spanning the gap. The CDR3 runs 13 residues. Germline V gene sequence: CDR1 SQVTM, CDR2 ANQGSEA. The CDR3 spells CSVGATGANVLTF. The DNA of the CDR3 is TGCAGCGTCGGGGCGACTGGGGCCAACGTCCTGACTTTC.

In this sample, this clone turned up once. This chain connects TRBV28 to TRBJ1-1; D unresolved. Germline V gives CDR1 MDHEN, CDR2 SYDVKM. The CDR3 spans 14 residues. Trimming pared 2 bases from V and 4 bases from J, leaving 11 bases between. The CDR3 DNA is TGTGCCAGCAGTTTAAGGGCGCTGGGCACTGAAGCTTTCTTT. Translating gives CASSLRALGTEAFF.

The chain has TRBV10-3 and TRBJ2-5; D remains unclear. This CDR3 comprises 14 residues. Trimming pared 4 bases from V and 2 bases from J, leaving 11 bases between. Germline CDR1 ENHRY, CDR2 SYGVKD. CDR3 residues: CAISAASFQETQYF. In nucleotides, the CDR3 is TGTGCCATCAGTGCCGCTAGTTTTCAAGAGACCCAGTACTTC.

The chain employs TRBV7-3 and TRBJ2-2, with 13 bases lining up with TRBD2. After removal of 5 bases from V and 4 bases from J, the junction contained 7 bases not matched to a gene. This CDR3 is 17 amino acids long. The germline V gene encodes CDR1 SGHTA and CDR2 FQGTGA. This CDR3 is CASSLGLAGIITGELFF. Here the CDR3 DNA reads TGTGCCAGCAGCCTGGGACTAGCGGGAATAATCACCGGGGAGCTGTTTTTT.

The rearrangement links TRBV7-6 to TRBJ1-1; D remains ambiguous. The CDR3 has 13 amino acids. The V end was cut by 4 bases, the J end by 0 bases, with 6 bases between. Germline lookup yields CDR1 SGHVS and CDR2 FNYEAQ. CDR3 region: CASSYGLNTEAFF. CDR3 nucleotide sequence: TGTGCCAGCAGCTATGGGCTGAACACTGAAGCTTTCTTT.